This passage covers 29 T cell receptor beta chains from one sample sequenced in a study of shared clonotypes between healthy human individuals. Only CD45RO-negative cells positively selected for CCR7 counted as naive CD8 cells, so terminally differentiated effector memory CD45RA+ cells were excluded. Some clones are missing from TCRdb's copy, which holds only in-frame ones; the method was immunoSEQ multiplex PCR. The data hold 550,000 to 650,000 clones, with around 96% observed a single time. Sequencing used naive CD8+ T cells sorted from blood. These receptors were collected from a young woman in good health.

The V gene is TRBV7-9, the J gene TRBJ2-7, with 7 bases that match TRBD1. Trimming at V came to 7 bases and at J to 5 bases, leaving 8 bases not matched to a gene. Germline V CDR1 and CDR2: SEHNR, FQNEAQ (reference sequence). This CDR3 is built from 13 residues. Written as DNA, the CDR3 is TGTGCCAGCATCGCTGGCGACAGGGACGAGCAGTACTTC. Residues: CASIAGDRDEQYF.

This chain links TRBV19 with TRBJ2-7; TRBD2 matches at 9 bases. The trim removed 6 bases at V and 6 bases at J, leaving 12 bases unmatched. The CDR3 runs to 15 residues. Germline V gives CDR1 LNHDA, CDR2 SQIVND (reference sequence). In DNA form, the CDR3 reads TGTGCCAGTAGCTCCTCGGCGGGAGGGCCGTCCGAGCAGTACTTC. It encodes CASSSSAGGPSEQYF.

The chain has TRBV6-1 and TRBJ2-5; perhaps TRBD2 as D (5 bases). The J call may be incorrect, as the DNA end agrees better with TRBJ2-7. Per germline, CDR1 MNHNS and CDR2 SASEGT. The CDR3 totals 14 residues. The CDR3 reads CASSRALEAYEQYF. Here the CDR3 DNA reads TGTGCCAGCAGTAGGGCACTGGAGGCCTACGAGCAGTACTTC.

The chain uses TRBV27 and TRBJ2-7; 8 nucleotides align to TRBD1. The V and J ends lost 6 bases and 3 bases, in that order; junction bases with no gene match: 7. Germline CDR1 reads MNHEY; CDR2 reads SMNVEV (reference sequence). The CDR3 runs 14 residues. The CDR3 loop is CASRAWDRSYEQYF. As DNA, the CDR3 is TGTGCCAGCAGGGCCTGGGACAGGAGCTACGAGCAGTACTTC.

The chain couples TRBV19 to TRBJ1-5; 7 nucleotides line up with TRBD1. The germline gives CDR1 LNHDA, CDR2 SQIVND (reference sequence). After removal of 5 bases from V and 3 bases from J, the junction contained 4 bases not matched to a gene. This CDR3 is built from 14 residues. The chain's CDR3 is CASSPGTVNQPQHF. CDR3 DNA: TGTGCCAGTAGTCCTGGGACAGTCAATCAGCCCCAGCATTTT. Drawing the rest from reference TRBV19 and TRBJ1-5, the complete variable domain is DGGITQSPKYLFRKEGQNVTLSCEQNLNHDAMYWYRQDPGQGLRLIYYSQIVNDFQKGDIAEGYSVSREKKESFPLTVTSAQKNPTAFYLCASSPGTVNQPQHFGDGTRLSIL.

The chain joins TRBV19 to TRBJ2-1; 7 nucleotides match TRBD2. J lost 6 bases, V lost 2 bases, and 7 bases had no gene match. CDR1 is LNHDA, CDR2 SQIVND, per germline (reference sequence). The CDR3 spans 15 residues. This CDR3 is CASSIFGRMRNEQFF. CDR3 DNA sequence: TGTGCCAGTAGTATATTCGGGAGGATGCGCAATGAGCAGTTCTTC.

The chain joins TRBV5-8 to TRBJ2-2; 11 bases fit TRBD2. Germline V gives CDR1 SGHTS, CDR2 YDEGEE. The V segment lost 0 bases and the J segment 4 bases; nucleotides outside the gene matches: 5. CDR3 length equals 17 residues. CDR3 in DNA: TGTGCCAGCAGCTTGGAAACTAGCGGGGGCCCCACCGGGGAGCTGTTTTTT. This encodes CASSLETSGGPTGELFF.

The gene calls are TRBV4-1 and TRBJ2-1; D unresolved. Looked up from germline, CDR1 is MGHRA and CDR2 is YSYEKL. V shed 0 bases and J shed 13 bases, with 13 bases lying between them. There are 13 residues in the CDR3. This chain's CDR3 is CASSQESRTSQFF. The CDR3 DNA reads TGCGCCAGCAGCCAAGAATCAAGGACGTCACAGTTCTTC.

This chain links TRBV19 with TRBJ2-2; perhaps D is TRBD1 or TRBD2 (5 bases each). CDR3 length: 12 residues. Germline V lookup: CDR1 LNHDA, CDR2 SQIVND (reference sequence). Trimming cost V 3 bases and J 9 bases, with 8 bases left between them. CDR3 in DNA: TGTGCCAGTAGTATGGGGGAGTGGGAGCTGTTTTTT. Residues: CASSMGEWELFF.

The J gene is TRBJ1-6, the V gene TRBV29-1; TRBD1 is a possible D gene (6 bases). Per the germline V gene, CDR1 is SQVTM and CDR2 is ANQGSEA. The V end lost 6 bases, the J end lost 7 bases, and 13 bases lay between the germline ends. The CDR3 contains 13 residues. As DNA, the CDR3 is TGCAGCGTCGCGGAAAGGGGGAATTCACCCCTCCACTTT. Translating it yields CSVAERGNSPLHF.

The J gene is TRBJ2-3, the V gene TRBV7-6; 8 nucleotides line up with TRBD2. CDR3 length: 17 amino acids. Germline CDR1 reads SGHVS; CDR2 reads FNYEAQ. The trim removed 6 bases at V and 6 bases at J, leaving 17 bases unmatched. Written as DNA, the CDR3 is TGTGCCAGCAGTCTCCCGGCGGGGCGGGAGGATCTCGATACGCAGTATTTT. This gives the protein CASSLPAGREDLDTQYF.

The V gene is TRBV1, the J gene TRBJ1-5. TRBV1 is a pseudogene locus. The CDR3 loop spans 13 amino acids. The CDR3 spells CTGRDGDYQPQHF. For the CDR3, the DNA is TGCACCGGTAGGGACGGAGATTATCAGCCCCAGCATTTT.

The CDR3 region is CASSLPSVQETQYF. The CDR3 DNA reads as TGTGCCAGCAGCCTCCCTAGTGTCCAAGAGACCCAGTACTTC. The chain is built from TRBV7-2 and TRBJ2-5, with D uncertain. CDR1 is SGHTA and CDR2 is FQGNSA in the germline V gene. This CDR3 is built from 14 residues. V lost 5 bases and J lost 1, with 11 bases in between.

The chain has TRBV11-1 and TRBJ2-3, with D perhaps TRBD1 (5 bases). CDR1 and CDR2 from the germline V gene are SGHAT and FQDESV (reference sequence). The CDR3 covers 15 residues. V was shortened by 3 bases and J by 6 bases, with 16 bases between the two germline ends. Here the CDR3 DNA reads TGTGCCAGCAGCTTGTTTCAGGGTTATACGGATACGCAGTATTTT. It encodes CASSLFQGYTDTQYF.

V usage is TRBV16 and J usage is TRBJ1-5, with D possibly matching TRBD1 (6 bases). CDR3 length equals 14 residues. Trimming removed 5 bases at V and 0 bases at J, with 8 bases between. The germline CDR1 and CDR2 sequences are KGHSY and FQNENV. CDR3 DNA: TGTGCCAGCAGCGCGGACAGTAGCAATCAGCCCCAGCATTTT. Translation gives CASSADSSNQPQHF.

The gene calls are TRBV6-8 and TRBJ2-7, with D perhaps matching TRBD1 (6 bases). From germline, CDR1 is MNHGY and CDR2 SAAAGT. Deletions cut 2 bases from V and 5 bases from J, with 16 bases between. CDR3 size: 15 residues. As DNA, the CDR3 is TGTGCCAGCAGTTACGATGGGGGCGGTTGGGACGAGCAGTACTTC. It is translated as CASSYDGGGWDEQYF.

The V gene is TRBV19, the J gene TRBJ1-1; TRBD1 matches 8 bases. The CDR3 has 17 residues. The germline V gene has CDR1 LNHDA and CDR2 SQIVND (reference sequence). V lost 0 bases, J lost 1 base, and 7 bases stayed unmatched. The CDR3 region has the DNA TGTGCCAGTAGTATAGATCGGTCAGGGGGCTCGAACACTGAAGCTTTCTTT. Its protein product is CASSIDRSGGSNTEAFF.

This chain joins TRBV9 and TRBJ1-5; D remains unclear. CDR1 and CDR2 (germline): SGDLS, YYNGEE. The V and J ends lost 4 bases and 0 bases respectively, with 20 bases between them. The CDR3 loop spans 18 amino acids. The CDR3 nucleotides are TGTGCCAGCAGCTTTCGACCGGTAGAGCCTTATAGCAATCAGCCCCAGCATTTT. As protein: CASSFRPVEPYSNQPQHF.

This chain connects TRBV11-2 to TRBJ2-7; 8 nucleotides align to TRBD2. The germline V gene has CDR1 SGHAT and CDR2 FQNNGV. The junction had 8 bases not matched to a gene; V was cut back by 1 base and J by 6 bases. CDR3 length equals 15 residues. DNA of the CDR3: TGTGCCAGCAGCTTAGTTTCCGGGAGGGCGCCCGAGCAGTACTTC. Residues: CASSLVSGRAPEQYF.

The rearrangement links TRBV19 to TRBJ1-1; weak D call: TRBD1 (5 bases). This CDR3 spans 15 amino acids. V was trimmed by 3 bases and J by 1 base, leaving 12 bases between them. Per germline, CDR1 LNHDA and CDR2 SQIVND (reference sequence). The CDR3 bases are TGTGCCAGTAGTATTGGCCAGGGAAGGAACACTGAAGCTTTCTTT. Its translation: CASSIGQGRNTEAFF.

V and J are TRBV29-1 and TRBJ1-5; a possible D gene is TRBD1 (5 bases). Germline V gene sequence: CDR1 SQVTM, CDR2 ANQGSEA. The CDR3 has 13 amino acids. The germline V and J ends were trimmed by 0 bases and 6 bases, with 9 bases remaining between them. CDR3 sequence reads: CSVEDQGAQPQHF. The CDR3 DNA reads TGCAGCGTTGAAGACCAGGGAGCTCAGCCCCAGCATTTT.

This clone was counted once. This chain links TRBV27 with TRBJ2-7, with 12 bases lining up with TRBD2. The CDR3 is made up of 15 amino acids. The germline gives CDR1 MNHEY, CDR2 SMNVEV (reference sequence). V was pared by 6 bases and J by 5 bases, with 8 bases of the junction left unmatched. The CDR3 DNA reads TGTGCCAGCAGCCCCCGGACTAGCGGGACACACGAGCAGTACTTC. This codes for CASSPRTSGTHEQYF.

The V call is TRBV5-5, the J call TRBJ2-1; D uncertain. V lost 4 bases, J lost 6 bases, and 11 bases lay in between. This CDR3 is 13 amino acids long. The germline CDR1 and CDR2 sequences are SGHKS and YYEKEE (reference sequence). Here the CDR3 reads CASSPTGRNEQFF. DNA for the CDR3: TGTGCCAGCAGCCCGACGGGTCGCAATGAGCAGTTCTTC. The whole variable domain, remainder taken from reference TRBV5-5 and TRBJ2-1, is DAGVTQSPTHLIKTRGQQVTLRCSPISGHKSVSWYQQVLGQGPQFIFQYYEKEERGRGNFPDRFSARQFPNYSSELNVNALLLGDSALYLCASSPTGRNEQFFGPGTRLTVL.

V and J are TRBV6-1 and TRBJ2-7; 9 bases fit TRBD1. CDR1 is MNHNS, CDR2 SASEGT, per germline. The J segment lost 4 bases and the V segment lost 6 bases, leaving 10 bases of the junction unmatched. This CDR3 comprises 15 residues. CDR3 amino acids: CASRDIRDRVYEQYF. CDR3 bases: TGTGCCAGCAGAGATATCCGGGACAGGGTGTACGAGCAGTACTTC.

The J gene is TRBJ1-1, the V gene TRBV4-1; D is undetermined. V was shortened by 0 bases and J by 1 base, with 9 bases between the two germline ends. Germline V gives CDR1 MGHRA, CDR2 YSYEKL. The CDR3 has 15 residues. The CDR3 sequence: CASSQEETANTEAFF. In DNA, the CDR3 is TGCGCCAGCAGCCAAGAGGAAACAGCGAACACTGAAGCTTTCTTT.

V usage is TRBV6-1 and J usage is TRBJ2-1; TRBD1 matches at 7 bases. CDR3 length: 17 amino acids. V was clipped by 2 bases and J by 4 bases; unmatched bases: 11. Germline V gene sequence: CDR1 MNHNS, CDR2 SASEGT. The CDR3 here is CASSEPLDRVTYNEQFF. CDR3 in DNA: TGTGCCAGCAGTGAACCCCTCGACAGGGTGACGTACAATGAGCAGTTCTTC.

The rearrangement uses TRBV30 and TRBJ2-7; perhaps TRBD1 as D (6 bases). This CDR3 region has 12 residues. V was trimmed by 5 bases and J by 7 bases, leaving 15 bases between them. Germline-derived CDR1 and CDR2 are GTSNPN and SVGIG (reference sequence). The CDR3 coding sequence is TGTGCCTGGTTGGACAGTGGCCGAGAGCAGTACTTC. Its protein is CAWLDSGREQYF.

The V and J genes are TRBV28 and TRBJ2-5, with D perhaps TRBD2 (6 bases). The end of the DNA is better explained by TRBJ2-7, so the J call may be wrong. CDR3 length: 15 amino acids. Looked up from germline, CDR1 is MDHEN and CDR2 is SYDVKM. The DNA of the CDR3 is TGTGCCAGCAGTTCACTAGCCGATCCCTCCTACGAGCAGTACTTC. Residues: CASSSLADPSYEQYF.

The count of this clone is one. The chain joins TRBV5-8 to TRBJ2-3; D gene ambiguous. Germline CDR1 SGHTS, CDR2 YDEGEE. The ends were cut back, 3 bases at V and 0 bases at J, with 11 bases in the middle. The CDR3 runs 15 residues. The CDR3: CASSSVDTSTDTQYF. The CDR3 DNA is TGTGCCAGCAGCTCCGTTGATACTAGCACAGATACGCAGTATTTT. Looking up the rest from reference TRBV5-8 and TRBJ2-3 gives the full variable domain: EAGVTQSPTHLIKTRGQQATLRCSPISGHTSVYWYQQALGLGLQFLLWYDEGEERNRGNFPPRFSGRQFPNYSSELNVNALELEDSALYLCASSSVDTSTDTQYFGPGTRLTVL.